Shown below are 21 T cell receptor beta chains from a single sample sequenced in a study of post-analysis software for immune sequencing data. Which antigens these TCRs recognize remains unknown. Overall study findings and caveats: In patients, TRBV5-6, TRBV5-1 and TRBV20-1 belonged to several TRBV segments found more frequently than in controls.

Included in the TCR beta cDNA libraries were unique molecular identifiers. TCRdb reprocessed the PCR reads via MiXCR and lists one record per CDR3 protein. Among over 300,000 distinct CDR3 sequences listed, about a third were seen once. What was sequenced was blood. The source is a girl under 18 with multiple sclerosis.

This clonotype turned up a few times. J is TRBJ1-2 and V is TRBV27; D is possibly TRBD1 (5 bases). The CDR3 is 14 residues long. Looked up from germline, CDR1 is MNHEY and CDR2 is SMNVEV (reference sequence). The V end was cut by 6 bases, the J end by 8 bases, with 19 bases between. CDR3 sequence reads: CASSRGGSLSGYTF. The CDR3 DNA reads as TGTGCCAGCAGCCGGGGGGGGAGTTTGAGCGGCTACACCTTC.

This clonotype was counted between two and nine times. V usage is TRBV7-6 and J usage is TRBJ2-5; 7 bases map to TRBD1. CDR3 length: 15 residues. Germline loops: CDR1 SGHVS, CDR2 FNYEAQ. The V and J ends lost 5 bases and 6 bases, in that order; junction bases with no gene match: 12. CDR3 amino acids: CASSPGDRQGQTQYF. DNA for the CDR3: TGTGCCAGCAGCCCAGGCGATCGACAGGGCCAGACCCAGTACTTC.

Notes on this clonotype: At one end, the junction sequence differs from germline, possibly due to a read error. The V gene is TRBV13, the J gene TRBJ2-3; 9 bases line up with TRBD1. Germline assignment: CDR1 PRHDT and CDR2 FYEKMQ (reference sequence). The CDR3 has 15 residues. CDR3 nucleotide sequence: TGTGCCAGCAGCTCCCTGACAGGGGGGACAGATACGCGGTATTTT. Translated: CASSSLTGGTDTRYF.

V usage is TRBV6-6 and J usage is TRBJ1-1; TRBD1 agrees at 9 bases. The J segment lost 5 bases and the V segment lost 5 bases, leaving 6 bases of the junction unmatched. Per germline, CDR1 MNHNY and CDR2 SVGAGI (reference sequence). The length of the CDR3 is 14 residues. The CDR3 spells CASSPPGQGTEAFF. The DNA of the CDR3 is TGTGCCAGCAGTCCACCGGGACAGGGTACTGAAGCTTTCTTT.

Regarding this clonotype: The CDR3 does not close with the conserved phenylalanine or tryptophan, likely indicating a read error. The chain couples TRBV12-3 or TRBV12-4 to TRBJ2-3, with TRBD2 matching over 10 bases. The CDR3 runs 18 residues. The ends lost 2 bases at V and 2 bases at J; junction bases unmatched: 10. The CDR3 is CASSLPLAGGPPTDTQYV. CDR3 sequence (DNA): TGTGCCAGCAGTTTACCCTTAGCGGGGGGTCCCCCCACAGATACGCAGTATGTT.

V and J are TRBV6-5 and TRBJ2-7; 9 bases line up with TRBD1. This CDR3 is 17 amino acids long. J gave up 2 bases and V 0 bases, and 8 bases lay outside the gene matches. Germline V gives CDR1 MNHEY, CDR2 SVGAGI. CDR3 loop: CASSYSSGTGRPYEQYF. The CDR3 bases are TGTGCCAGCAGTTACTCTTCCGGGACAGGGAGGCCCTACGAGCAGTACTTC.

The chain joins TRBV7-9 to TRBJ2-5; D is uncertain. Trimming took off 3 bases at V and 0 bases at J, with 11 bases between the two ends. Germline V CDR1 and CDR2: SEHNR, FQNEAQ (reference sequence). This CDR3 comprises 15 residues. CDR3 loop: CASSFVQRYQETQYF. The DNA of the CDR3 is TGTGCCAGCAGCTTCGTGCAGCGATACCAAGAGACCCAGTACTTC. Filled out from reference TRBV7-9 and TRBJ2-5, the complete variable domain reads DTGVSQNPRHKITKRGQNVTFRCDPISEHNRLYWYRQTLGQGPEFLTYFQNEAQLEKSRLLSDRFSAERPKGSFSTLEIQRTEQGDSAMYLCASSFVQRYQETQYFGPGTRLLVL.

Only a few counts were recorded for this clonotype. The genes are TRBV7-8 and TRBJ1-1; weak D call: TRBD1 (6 bases). The ends were cut back, 5 bases at V and 1 base at J, with 20 bases in the middle. Germline CDR1 and CDR2: SGHVS and FQNEAQ. The CDR3 runs 17 residues. The CDR3 loop reads CASSPRRDTGRNTEAFF. In nucleotides, the CDR3 is TGTGCCAGCAGCCCCCGGCGGGACACGGGGAGGAACACTGAAGCTTTCTTT.

This chain joins TRBV20-1 and TRBJ2-3; TRBD1 aligns across 7 bases. The ends lost 3 bases at V and 5 bases at J; junction bases unmatched: 8. Germline V gene sequence: CDR1 DFQATT, CDR2 SNEGSKA (reference sequence). CDR3 size: 14 residues. This CDR3 reads CSASRQGGIDTQYF. The CDR3 bases are TGCAGTGCTAGCCGACAGGGTGGGATAGATACGCAGTATTTT.

This clonotype was seen a few times. V and J are TRBV29-1 and TRBJ2-3; D might be TRBD1 (6 bases). Trimming removed 6 bases at V and 0 bases at J, with 13 bases between. Germline CDR1 is SQVTM and CDR2 is ANQGSEA. CDR3 length: 14 amino acids. CDR3 loop: CSVPQGSSTDTQYF. The CDR3 region has the DNA TGCAGCGTACCACAGGGCTCTAGCACAGATACGCAGTATTTT.

The chain employs TRBV4-1 and TRBJ2-1; no clear D gene. The V gene's germline CDR1 is MGHRA and CDR2 YSYEKL. Trimming took off 1 base at V and 7 bases at J, with 20 bases between the two ends. The CDR3 sequence is 17 residues long. For the CDR3, the DNA is TGCGCCAGCAGCCAAGGTCCTCTCGGGCCTCTGAGGAATGAGCAGTTCTTC. Translation gives CASSQGPLGPLRNEQFF.

The chain couples TRBV15 to TRBJ2-5; perhaps TRBD1 as D (6 bases). Germline lookup yields CDR1 LNHNV and CDR2 YYDKDF (reference sequence). Trimming shortened V by 2 bases and J by 1 base, and 11 bases separated the two germline ends. There are 15 residues in the CDR3. CDR3 residues: CATSRSQDSQETQYF. The CDR3 nucleotides are TGTGCCACCAGCAGAAGTCAGGACAGCCAAGAGACCCAGTACTTC.

This clonotype turned up a few times. The V and J genes are TRBV7-8 and TRBJ1-4; tentatively, D is TRBD1 (5 bases). The V gene lost 10 bases and the J gene lost 5 bases, with 14 bases spanning the gap. Germline V lookup: CDR1 SGHVS, CDR2 FQNEAQ. The CDR3 covers 13 residues. This chain's CDR3 is CATAGTQNEKLFF. The CDR3 DNA reads as TGTGCCACCGCCGGGACCCAAAATGAAAAACTGTTTTTT.

CDR3 DNA: TGCGCCAGCAGCTTGGTAGGTAGCGGGGTAGAAAATGAGCAGTTCTTC. This gives the protein CASSLVGSGVENEQFF. V usage is TRBV5-1 and J usage is TRBJ2-1; TRBD2 matches at 8 bases. CDR3 length equals 16 residues. Germline V gives CDR1 SGHRS, CDR2 YFSETQ. The trim removed 0 bases at V and 7 bases at J, leaving 9 bases unmatched.

In this sample, this clonotype turned up a few times. The chain combines TRBV12-3 or TRBV12-4 with TRBJ2-5; no definite D call. V lost 1 base and J 7 bases, leaving 7 bases between the germline ends. The CDR3 runs 12 residues. CDR3 in DNA: TGTGCCAGCAGTTTAGGGCCTTCGACCCAGTACTTC. Amino acid sequence: CASSLGPSTQYF.

Comment on this clonotype: A junction end diverges from the germline sequence, so it may reflect a read error. This chain connects TRBV5-1 to TRBJ2-7, with a weak D call TRBD2 (5 bases). In germline, CDR1 is SGHRS, CDR2 YFSETQ. The CDR3 is 14 residues long. CDR3 in DNA: TGCGCCTGCAGCTCTACAGAGGGCTCCTACGAGCAGTACTTC. It yields the protein CACSSTEGSYEQYF.

This clonotype was recorded at least ten times. The rearrangement uses TRBV18 and TRBJ2-1; D gene unclear. The CDR3 runs to 16 residues. Trimming left V 3 bases short and J 0 bases short, with 12 bases between. CDR1 is KGHSH, CDR2 LQKENI, per germline. Written as DNA, the CDR3 is TGTGCCAGCTCACCTCCCGGAAGAGACTCCTACAATGAGCAGTTCTTC. Protein product: CASSPPGRDSYNEQFF.

On this clonotype: The junction departs from germline at one end; a sequencing error may be responsible. The chain is built from TRBV7-9 and TRBJ1-5, with unresolved D. This CDR3 contains 17 residues. Germline-derived CDR1 and CDR2 are SEHNR and FQNEAQ (reference sequence). The CDR3 reads CTSSLDSHKISNQPQHF. DNA of the CDR3: TGTACCAGCAGCTTAGACTCCCATAAAATTAGCAATCAGCCCCAGCATTTT.

CDR3 sequence: CASRTGTGSETQYF. The CDR3 DNA follows: TGTGCCAGCAGAACCGGGACAGGGTCAGAGACCCAGTACTTC. The chain employs TRBV13 and TRBJ2-5; 9 nucleotides match TRBD1. The V segment lost 6 bases and the J segment 4 bases; nucleotides outside the gene matches: 6. CDR3 length equals 14 residues. CDR1 and CDR2 (germline): PRHDT, FYEKMQ (reference sequence).

This clonotype was seen only a few times. This chain connects TRBV7-9 to TRBJ2-3; no firm D call. Germline CDR1 is SEHNR and CDR2 is FQNEAQ (reference sequence). Trimming cost V 3 bases and J 0 bases, with 10 bases left between them. This CDR3 is 15 amino acids long. CDR3 in DNA: TGTGCCAGCAGCTTCCCCACCGGGAGCACAGATACGCAGTATTTT. Translated: CASSFPTGSTDTQYF.

This clonotype was observed a handful of times. This rearrangement joins TRBV5-1 to TRBJ1-2; TRBD1 matches 7 bases. The CDR3 spans 14 residues. V shed 4 bases and J 4 bases; nucleotides not matched to a gene: 7. The germline V gene has CDR1 SGHRS and CDR2 YFSETQ. The CDR3 coding sequence is TGCGCCAGCAGCGTTACACAGGGGACCTATGGCTACACCTTC. Residues: CASSVTQGTYGYTF. Supplemented by reference TRBV5-1 and TRBJ1-2, the full variable domain reads KAGVTQTPRYLIKTRGQQVTLSCSPISGHRSVSWYQQTPGQGLQFLFEYFSETQRNKGNFPGRFSGRQFSNSRSEMNVSTLELGDSALYLCASSVTQGTYGYTFGSGTRLTVV.